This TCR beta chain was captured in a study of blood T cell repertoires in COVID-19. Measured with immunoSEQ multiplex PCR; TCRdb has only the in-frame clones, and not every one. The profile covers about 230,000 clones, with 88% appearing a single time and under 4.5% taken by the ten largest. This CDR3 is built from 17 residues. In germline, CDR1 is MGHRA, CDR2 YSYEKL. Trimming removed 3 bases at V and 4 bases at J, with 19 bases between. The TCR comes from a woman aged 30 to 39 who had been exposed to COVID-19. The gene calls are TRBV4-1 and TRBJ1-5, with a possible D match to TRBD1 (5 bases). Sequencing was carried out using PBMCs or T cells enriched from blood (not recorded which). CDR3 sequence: CASSQGRGRRVNQPQHF. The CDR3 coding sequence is TGCGCCAGCAGCCAGGGACGGGGTAGGAGGGTAAATCAGCCCCAGCATTTT.